Each of the 23 T cell receptor beta chains below was sequenced from the same sample in a study of blood T cell repertoires in COVID-19. Profiling relied on immunoSEQ multiplex PCR, and the TCRdb table lists in-frame clones only, not all of them. There are around 84,000 clones in the sample; about 86% occur only once, and around 39% lies in the top ten. Sequencing input: peripheral blood. The source of these receptors is a man older than 75 with active or convalescent COVID-19.

The CDR3 protein is CASSMLLGGDNSPLHF. CDR3 nucleotides: TGTGCCAGTAGTATGCTCTTAGGGGGCGATAATTCACCCCTCCACTTT. This sequence joins TRBV19 and TRBJ1-6; 7 bases map to TRBD1. CDR3 length equals 16 residues. The trim removed 3 bases at V and 5 bases at J, leaving 7 bases unmatched. In germline, CDR1 is LNHDA, CDR2 SQIVND (reference sequence). Full variable domain (outside the CDR3, taken from reference TRBV19 and TRBJ1-6): DGGITQSPKYLFRKEGQNVTLSCEQNLNHDAMYWYRQDPGQGLRLIYYSQIVNDFQKGDIAEGYSVSREKKESFPLTVTSAQKNPTAFYLCASSMLLGGDNSPLHFGNGTRLTVT.

The chain links TRBV14 to TRBJ1-1; weak D call: TRBD1 (6 bases). Germline V lookup: CDR1 SGHDN, CDR2 FVKESK. Trimming pared 4 bases from V and 5 bases from J, leaving 14 bases between. The CDR3 spans 14 residues. As DNA, the CDR3 is TGTGCCAGCAGCCCCCTCCTGGGGGCAACTGAAGCTTTCTTT. It codes for CASSPLLGATEAFF.

The V and J genes are TRBV29-1 and TRBJ2-1, with TRBD2 matching 11 bases. Trimming removed 8 bases from V and 9 bases from J; junction bases left unmatched: 15. In germline, CDR1 is SQVTM, CDR2 ANQGSEA. The CDR3 is 15 residues long. CDR3 bases: TGCAGCTCACCACCCGTTAGCGGGGGGGCCGTTGAGCAGTTCTTC. This gives the protein CSSPPVSGGAVEQFF.

This chain uses TRBV5-1 with TRBJ1-2; perhaps TRBD1 as D (5 bases). Germline V gene data show CDR1 as SGHRS and CDR2 as YFSETQ. This CDR3 has 13 amino acids. The V and J ends lost 0 bases and 4 bases respectively, with 7 bases between them. This chain's CDR3 is CASSLGQPYGYTF. In DNA form, the CDR3 reads TGCGCCAGCAGCTTGGGACAGCCCTATGGCTACACCTTC.

The rearrangement uses TRBV19 and TRBJ1-2, with TRBD1 matching over 9 bases. The CDR3 is 14 residues long. The ends lost 3 bases at V and 6 bases at J; junction bases unmatched: 5. The V gene's germline CDR1 is LNHDA and CDR2 SQIVND (reference sequence). The CDR3 sequence: CASSIYRGRDGYTF. In nucleotides, the CDR3 is TGTGCCAGTAGTATTTACAGGGGGCGAGATGGCTACACCTTC.

This chain joins TRBV30 and TRBJ1-1; TRBD1 matches at 7 bases. Losses at the gene ends were 4 bases for V and 0 bases for J; bases not matched to a gene: 5. The CDR3 is made up of 14 amino acids. The germline gives CDR1 GTSNPN, CDR2 SVGIG (reference sequence). The CDR3 DNA reads TGTGCCTGGACGGGACAGACGATGAACACTGAAGCTTTCTTT. Translation gives CAWTGQTMNTEAFF. The full variable domain, in which reference TRBV30 and TRBJ1-1 provide the parts outside the CDR3, is SQTIHQWPATLVQPVGSPLSLECTVEGTSNPNLYWYRQAAGRGLQLLFYSVGIGQISSEVPQNLSASRPQDRQFILSSKKLLLSDSGFYLCAWTGQTMNTEAFFGQGTRLTVV.

V usage is TRBV3-1 (or the pseudogene TRBV3-2) and J usage is TRBJ2-3; a possible D gene is TRBD2 (5 bases). V was cut by 2 bases and J by 5 bases, with 11 bases left in between. The CDR3 loop spans 14 amino acids. The germline CDR1 and CDR2 sequences are LGHDT and YNNKEL (reference sequence). CDR3 coding DNA: TGTGCCAGCAGCCAAACGGGGAGTGGAGATACGCAGTATTTT. It translates to CASSQTGSGDTQYF.

V usage is TRBV11-2 and J usage is TRBJ1-3; no clear D. The CDR3 covers 15 residues. The germline V gene encodes CDR1 SGHAT and CDR2 FQNNGV. V was pared by 5 bases and J by 0 bases, with 11 bases between. The CDR3, as DNA: TGTGCCAGCAGCCCCGCTGCCAGCTCTGGAAACACCATATATTTT. It specifies CASSPAASSGNTIYF.

V gene TRBV5-4 combines with J gene TRBJ2-2, with TRBD2 matching 10 bases. The CDR3 is made up of 16 amino acids. Trimming took 4 bases from V and 8 from J; bases not matched to a gene: 11. Germline V CDR1 and CDR2: SGHNT, YYREEE (reference sequence). The CDR3 nucleotides read TGTGCCAGCAGCGTCAAGCGGGAGGGCCTTGGTGGGGAGCTGTTTTTT. Protein: CASSVKREGLGGELFF.

The V call is TRBV3-1 (or the pseudogene TRBV3-2), the J call TRBJ1-1; 7 bases are shared with TRBD1. This CDR3 contains 13 residues. Germline lookup yields CDR1 LGHDT and CDR2 YNNKEL (reference sequence). J was trimmed by 8 bases and V by 3 bases; bases with no gene match: 6. CDR3: CASSHPGTAEAFF. DNA of the CDR3: TGTGCCAGCAGCCATCCCGGGACAGCGGAAGCTTTCTTT.

This chain joins TRBV2 and TRBJ2-1; tentatively, D is TRBD1 (6 bases). CDR3 length: 11 amino acids. The germline gives CDR1 SNHLY, CDR2 FYNNEI. Trimming removed 4 bases at V and 9 bases at J, with 7 bases between. The CDR3 coding sequence is TGTGCCAGCAGTGTAGGGGGTGAGCAGTTCTTC. Translation gives CASSVGGEQFF.

The rearrangement joins TRBV7-2 to TRBJ2-5, with D uncertain. Germline V lookup: CDR1 SGHTA, CDR2 FQGNSA. The CDR3 spans 11 residues. Between the trimmed V and J ends, which lost 5 bases and 7 bases, there was a span of 8 bases. CDR3 protein: CASSKVRTQYF. Written as DNA, the CDR3 is TGTGCCAGCAGCAAAGTGAGGACCCAGTACTTC.

This sequence joins TRBV12-3 or TRBV12-4 and TRBJ2-7; D perhaps matches TRBD2 (6 bases). This CDR3 comprises 12 residues. Trimming took off 4 bases at V and 7 bases at J, with 11 bases between the two ends. CDR3 sequence: CASSSDGGEQYF. The CDR3 DNA is TGTGCCAGCAGTTCGGACGGAGGGGAGCAGTACTTC.

Only a few counts were recorded for this clone. The gene calls are TRBV28 and TRBJ2-1, with D perhaps matching TRBD1 (5 bases). This CDR3 is 12 amino acids long. The V and J ends lost 8 bases and 3 bases respectively, with 8 bases between them. Germline V gene lookup returns CDR1 MDHEN and CDR2 SYDVKM. The CDR3 region is CASGQIYNEQFF. In DNA form, the CDR3 reads TGTGCCAGCGGACAAATCTACAATGAGCAGTTCTTC.

This clone was observed once. V usage is TRBV4-3 and J usage is TRBJ2-6; 10 bases line up with TRBD1. The CDR3 loop spans 17 amino acids. In germline, CDR1 is LGHNA, CDR2 YSLEER. V lost 4 bases to trimming and J lost 4 bases; unmatched junction nucleotides: 7. This CDR3 reads CASSPGTGAAGANVLTF. The CDR3 region has the DNA TGCGCCAGCAGCCCCGGGACAGGGGCGGCCGGGGCCAACGTCCTGACTTTC.

The chain has TRBV25-1 and TRBJ1-1; D possibly corresponds to TRBD1 (6 bases). The V end was cut by 7 bases, the J end by 5 bases, with 14 bases between. This CDR3 has 13 residues. CDR1 and CDR2 from the germline V gene are MGHDK and SYGVNS. The CDR3 is CASIKTGWTEAFF. The CDR3 nucleotides are TGTGCCAGCATTAAAACAGGGTGGACTGAAGCTTTCTTT. The full variable domain, rest sourced from reference TRBV25-1 and TRBJ1-1, is EADIYQTPRYLVIGTGKKITLECSQTMGHDKMYWYQQDPGMELHLIHYSYGVNSTEKGDLSSESTVSRIRTEHFPLTLESARPSHTSQYLCASIKTGWTEAFFGQGTRLTVV.

The chain uses TRBV19 and TRBJ1-6; D is unresolved. The CDR3 contains 14 residues. CDR1 and CDR2 from the germline V gene are LNHDA and SQIVND (reference sequence). V gave up 3 bases and J gave up 4 bases, with 7 bases separating them. CDR3 region: CASSMAGYNSPLHF. CDR3 sequence (DNA): TGTGCCAGTAGTATGGCGGGTTATAATTCACCCCTCCACTTT.

This chain links TRBV6-1 with TRBJ2-7, with D perhaps TRBD1 (6 bases). The CDR3 is made up of 15 amino acids. Germline loops: CDR1 MNHNS, CDR2 SASEGT. V was trimmed by 7 bases and J by 3 bases, leaving 19 bases between them. CDR3 in DNA: TGTGCCAGCACCTCAGACAGGAGTCGCGGCTACGAGCAGTACTTC. Residues: CASTSDRSRGYEQYF.

About this clone itself: The DNA is left out, because the CDR3 cannot be placed on it with certainty; the CDR3 is given as TCRdb lists it. This chain links TRBV12-1 with TRBJ1-2; TRBD1, the D gene given by the table, was not confirmed from the DNA. TRBV12-1 is recorded as a pseudogene. 16 amino acids form the CDR3, both terminal residues included. CDR3 loop: CVSSVAQGIIRYGYTF.

This clone was picked up one time. The chain carries TRBV30 and TRBJ1-6; 7 bases align to TRBD1. Germline V CDR1 and CDR2: GTSNPN, SVGIG (reference sequence). With V trimmed by 4 bases and J by 10 bases, 10 bases remained unmatched. This CDR3 is built from 14 residues. Here the CDR3 reads CAWTIQGIGSPLHF. The CDR3 DNA follows: TGTGCCTGGACAATACAGGGGATCGGGTCACCCCTCCACTTT.

The chain recombines TRBV18 with TRBJ2-7, with D tentatively TRBD2 (6 bases). CDR3 length equals 14 residues. The germline gives CDR1 KGHSH, CDR2 LQKENI. The V gene lost 6 bases and the J gene lost 5 bases, with 17 bases spanning the gap. The CDR3 nucleotides read TGTGCCAGCTCCTTGGGACTTGATGTCCACGAGCAGTACTTC. This encodes CASSLGLDVHEQYF.

This clone came up once. The chain has TRBV6-1 and TRBJ1-5; 8 nucleotides match TRBD1. CDR3 length: 17 amino acids. CDR1 and CDR2 from the germline V gene are MNHNS and SASEGT. J gave up 0 bases and V 3 bases, and 7 bases lay outside the gene matches. The CDR3 loop is CASSEVDRVYSNQPQHF. The CDR3 nucleotides read TGTGCCAGCAGTGAGGTGGACAGGGTTTATAGCAATCAGCCCCAGCATTTT.

This chain uses TRBV6-5 with TRBJ2-1; TRBD2 matches at 10 bases. The germline gives CDR1 MNHEY, CDR2 SVGAGI. Unmatched junction bases numbered 7, after V lost 0 bases and J lost 8 bases. CDR3 length: 16 residues. The CDR3 DNA reads as TGTGCCAGCAGTTACTCTTCGGCTAGCGGGAGTCATGAGCAGTTCTTC. It is translated as CASSYSSASGSHEQFF.